Below are 30 T cell receptor beta chains sequenced from a single sample in a study of Tregs in tolerant kidney transplant recipients. The data were produced by immunoSEQ multiplex PCR, yet TCRdb's version contains in-frame clones alone and is incomplete. The sample comprises tens of thousands of clones, 80% to 95% of which are singletons, and 0.46% rests with the top ten. The sequencing here drew on CD4+ T cells from blood, taken before the transplant. The receptor set was obtained from a human donor who received a combined kidney and bone marrow transplant.

This clone has a single count. The chain recombines TRBV4-2 with TRBJ1-6; TRBD1 aligns across 8 bases. J was trimmed by 9 bases and V by 3 bases; bases with no gene match: 4. The CDR3 is 14 amino acids. CDR1 is LGHNA, CDR2 YNFKEQ, per germline. The CDR3 sequence is CASSQATGGSPLHF. The DNA for the CDR3 is TGTGCCAGCAGCCAGGCAACAGGGGGTTCACCCCTCCACTTT.

The DNA of the CDR3 is TGCGCCAGCAGCCAAGTATCGGGACAGGGGAGCTATGGCTACACCTTC. It translates to CASSQVSGQGSYGYTF. V is TRBV4-1 and J is TRBJ1-2; 10 bases are shared with TRBD1. There are 16 residues in the CDR3. The V gene end was trimmed by 1 base and the J gene end by 4 bases; junction bases not matched to a gene: 6. Per germline, CDR1 MGHRA and CDR2 YSYEKL.

The V and J genes are TRBV18 and TRBJ1-3, with 7 bases matching TRBD1. The germline V gene has CDR1 KGHSH and CDR2 LQKENI. Trimming removed 0 bases from V and 4 bases from J; junction bases left unmatched: 3. This CDR3 has 15 amino acids. CDR3 in DNA: TGTGCCAGCTCACCACCGACAGGGTACGGAAACACCATATATTTT. It yields the protein CASSPPTGYGNTIYF.

This rearrangement joins TRBV6-1 to TRBJ2-6, with no clear D. The CDR3 is 14 residues long. Trimming left V 7 bases short and J 0 bases short, with 7 bases between. Per the germline V gene, CDR1 is MNHNS and CDR2 is SASEGT. CDR3 amino acids: CASIGSSGANVLTF. CDR3 DNA sequence: TGTGCCAGCATTGGCAGCTCTGGGGCCAACGTCCTGACTTTC.

V is TRBV4-3 and J is TRBJ2-2, with D maybe TRBD1 (5 bases). Looked up from germline, CDR1 is LGHNA and CDR2 is YSLEER. The CDR3 extends over 17 amino acids. The V gene lost 2 bases and the J gene lost 4 bases, with 17 bases spanning the gap. CDR3 in amino acids: CASSQLARAGRTGELFF. In nucleotides, the CDR3 is TGCGCCAGCAGCCAATTAGCCAGGGCAGGGCGCACCGGGGAGCTGTTTTTT.

This chain uses TRBV11-2 with TRBJ2-1; 9 nucleotides agree with TRBD2. V lost 2 bases to trimming and J lost 4 bases; unmatched junction nucleotides: 6. The CDR3 is made up of 16 amino acids. Germline V CDR1 and CDR2: SGHAT, FQNNGV. The CDR3: CASSLSGGRVYNEQFF. For the CDR3, the DNA is TGTGCCAGCAGCTTAAGTGGCGGGAGGGTATACAATGAGCAGTTCTTC.

The chain links TRBV7-3 to TRBJ2-7; TRBD1 is a possible D gene (5 bases). V lost 5 bases, J lost 1 base, and 12 bases lay in between. The CDR3 length is 14 residues. The germline CDR1 and CDR2 sequences are SGHTA and FQGTGA. CDR3 in DNA: TGTGCCAGCAGCCTAGGGGCAGAGTCCTACGAGCAGTACTTC. Translating gives CASSLGAESYEQYF.

The rearrangement joins TRBV2 to TRBJ2-7, with 12 bases fitting TRBD2. The V gene's germline CDR1 is SNHLY and CDR2 FYNNEI. CDR3 length: 16 residues. V lost 5 bases and J lost 2; bases outside the gene matches: 7. CDR3 in DNA: TGTGCCAGCAGTCTGACTAGCGGGAGTTCCCCCTACGAGCAGTACTTC. It yields the protein CASSLTSGSSPYEQYF.

The chain couples TRBV6-6 to TRBJ1-3, with 7 bases lining up with TRBD1. The V segment lost 6 bases and the J segment 3 bases; nucleotides outside the gene matches: 11. From germline, CDR1 is MNHNY and CDR2 SVGAGI (reference sequence). CDR3 length: 16 residues. CDR3 in DNA: TGTGCCAGCAGGACCCTACAGGGGCTGGGTGGAAACACCATATATTTT. Translating gives CASRTLQGLGGNTIYF.

The V gene is TRBV11-3, the J gene TRBJ2-7, with D maybe TRBD1 (6 bases). Germline lookup yields CDR1 SGHNT and CDR2 YENEEA. The CDR3 is 14 residues long. V was clipped by 3 bases and J by 7 bases, with 16 bases between them. CDR3 amino acids: CASSFITGQSEQYF. DNA of the CDR3: TGTGCCAGCAGCTTTATAACAGGGCAAAGTGAGCAGTACTTC.

The rearrangement links TRBV4-1 to TRBJ1-1, with TRBD1 identical over 9 bases. Germline lookup yields CDR1 MGHRA and CDR2 YSYEKL. V shed 8 bases and J 7 bases; nucleotides not matched to a gene: 20. The CDR3 is 17 residues long. CDR3 loop: CASHLNTATGGEGEAFF. The CDR3 DNA follows: TGCGCCAGCCACTTGAATACTGCAACAGGGGGCGAAGGTGAAGCTTTCTTT.

The V gene is TRBV7-2, the J gene TRBJ2-7, with 7 bases that match TRBD1. The CDR3 is made up of 14 amino acids. Germline loops: CDR1 SGHTA, CDR2 FQGNSA. With V trimmed by 3 bases and J by 3 bases, 5 bases remained unmatched. CDR3 residues: CASSLTGWGYEQYF. The DNA of the CDR3 is TGTGCCAGCAGCTTGACAGGGTGGGGCTACGAGCAGTACTTC.

The genes are TRBV9 and TRBJ1-1; TRBD1 might be the D (6 bases). This CDR3 contains 15 residues. Per the germline V gene, CDR1 is SGDLS and CDR2 is YYNGEE. Trimming left V 3 bases short and J 2 bases short, with 14 bases between. Here the CDR3 reads CASSAFRGRNTEAFF. The CDR3, as DNA: TGTGCCAGCAGCGCATTCAGGGGCAGAAACACTGAAGCTTTCTTT.

The chain is built from TRBV5-1 and TRBJ1-3; no clear D gene. The CDR3 is made up of 17 amino acids. Germline values: CDR1 SGHRS, CDR2 YFSETQ. Trimming removed 0 bases from V and 0 bases from J, with 13 bases in between. The CDR3 is CASSLVPIQFSGNTIYF. CDR3 sequence (DNA): TGCGCCAGCAGCTTGGTACCGATACAGTTCTCTGGAAACACCATATATTTT.

This chain links TRBV7-2 with TRBJ2-7; 13 nucleotides match TRBD2. The V gene's germline CDR1 is SGHTA and CDR2 FQGNSA. Trimming removed 3 bases from V and 6 bases from J; junction bases left unmatched: 8. The CDR3 is 16 residues long. The CDR3: CASSLLLAGGQREQYF. DNA of the CDR3: TGTGCCAGCAGCTTGCTACTAGCGGGAGGGCAGCGCGAGCAGTACTTC.

The chain links TRBV27 to TRBJ1-6, with 12 bases matching TRBD1. The CDR3 consists of 14 residues. Germline V lookup: CDR1 MNHEY, CDR2 SMNVEV (reference sequence). With V trimmed by 3 bases and J by 15 bases, 6 bases remained unmatched. CDR3 amino acids: CASSLWDRGHSLHF. The DNA of the CDR3 is TGTGCCAGCAGTTTGTGGGACAGGGGGCATAGCCTCCACTTT.

This chain connects TRBV15 to TRBJ2-2; 7 bases map to TRBD2. V trimming: 0 bases; J trimming: 0 bases; junction bases outside the gene matches: 13. Germline CDR1 reads LNHNV; CDR2 reads YYDKDF (reference sequence). The CDR3 sequence is 20 residues long. CDR3 nucleotide sequence: TGTGCCACCAGCAGAGATATCTTTGGGAGGGCAGGCACGAACACCGGGGAGCTGTTTTTT. This gives the protein CATSRDIFGRAGTNTGELFF.

V is TRBV7-9 and J is TRBJ2-7; 8 bases map to TRBD2. The germline V gene encodes CDR1 SEHNR and CDR2 FQNEAQ (reference sequence). Unmatched junction bases numbered 5, after V lost 0 bases and J lost 1 base. This CDR3 contains 16 residues. The CDR3 nucleotides are TGTGCCAGCAGCTTAGCGTCCGGGGGGGGGTCCTACGAGCAGTACTTC. Its protein product is CASSLASGGGSYEQYF.

The chain uses TRBV2 and TRBJ1-2; D is perhaps TRBD1 (6 bases). The V gene lost 6 bases and the J gene lost 8 bases, with 13 bases spanning the gap. The V gene's germline CDR1 is SNHLY and CDR2 FYNNEI. The CDR3 runs 12 residues. CDR3 protein: CASRERTEGYTF. CDR3 DNA sequence: TGTGCCAGCAGGGAAAGGACAGAAGGCTACACCTTC.

The chain employs TRBV5-1 and TRBJ1-2; D may be TRBD1 (6 bases). The CDR3 has 13 residues. CDR1 SGHRS and CDR2 YFSETQ come from the germline V gene. V lost 4 bases and J lost 2, with 9 bases in between. As DNA, the CDR3 is TGCGCCAGCAGCGGCCAGGGGAACTATGGCTACACCTTC. Protein product: CASSGQGNYGYTF.

The V call is TRBV9, the J call TRBJ2-7; D is ambiguous. Between the trimmed V and J ends, which lost 0 bases and 3 bases, there was a span of 10 bases. The CDR3 loop spans 14 amino acids. The germline V gene has CDR1 SGDLS and CDR2 YYNGEE. The CDR3 loop is CASSVGGGNYEQYF. The CDR3 DNA reads as TGTGCCAGCAGCGTAGGTGGCGGAAACTACGAGCAGTACTTC.

This clone has only one observation. The chain is built from TRBV7-2 and TRBJ1-1, with 7 bases fitting TRBD1. The V gene end was trimmed by 5 bases and the J gene end by 4 bases; junction bases not matched to a gene: 7. CDR1 and CDR2 (germline): SGHTA, FQGNSA. The CDR3 runs 14 residues. The DNA of the CDR3 is TGTGCCAGCAGCCCCTACAGGGGAGGCACTGAAGCTTTCTTT. Its translation is CASSPYRGGTEAFF.

V gene TRBV28 combines with J gene TRBJ1-1; tentatively, D is TRBD1 (6 bases). The germline gives CDR1 MDHEN, CDR2 SYDVKM. The V and J ends lost 7 bases and 5 bases respectively, with 17 bases between them. This CDR3 contains 14 residues. The CDR3 is CASTEGGLNTEAFF. For the CDR3, the DNA is TGTGCCAGCACGGAGGGGGGGCTAAATACTGAAGCTTTCTTT.

The chain employs TRBV30 and TRBJ1-5; no clear D gene. CDR3 size: 14 residues. Between the trimmed V and J ends, which lost 2 bases and 0 bases, there was a span of 8 bases. Germline V CDR1 and CDR2: GTSNPN, SVGIG (reference sequence). The CDR3 region is CAWSTGYSNQPQHF. The CDR3 bases are TGTGCCTGGAGTACGGGGTATAGCAATCAGCCCCAGCATTTT.

This chain links TRBV18 with TRBJ2-6, with 10 bases identical to TRBD1. V gave up 3 bases and J gave up 4 bases; unmatched junction bases: 3. The CDR3 loop spans 16 amino acids. Germline loops: CDR1 KGHSH, CDR2 LQKENI. The CDR3 DNA is TGTGCCAGCTCACCGGGACAGGGGACCGGGGCCAACGTCCTGACTTTC. As protein: CASSPGQGTGANVLTF.

CDR3 nucleotide sequence: TGCAGCGTTGAAGATCTGGGGCACTATGGCTACACCTTC. Translation: CSVEDLGHYGYTF. The V gene is TRBV29-1, the J gene TRBJ1-2; tentatively, D is TRBD1 (5 bases). CDR3 size: 13 residues. Trimming took off 0 bases at V and 3 bases at J, with 8 bases between the two ends. The germline V gene has CDR1 SQVTM and CDR2 ANQGSEA.

J is TRBJ1-2 and V is TRBV15; D gene uncertain. This CDR3 has 15 amino acids. Trimming pared 1 base from V and 6 bases from J, leaving 15 bases between. The germline V gene has CDR1 LNHNV and CDR2 YYDKDF (reference sequence). The CDR3 DNA sequence: TGTGCCACCAGCAGAGGGGGAGGAACGGTAGATGGCTACACCTTC. Its protein product is CATSRGGGTVDGYTF.

The chain is built from TRBV7-6 and TRBJ2-3; D is perhaps TRBD1 (6 bases). The CDR3 length is 14 residues. Trimming shortened V by 5 bases and J by 4 bases, and 13 bases separated the two germline ends. CDR1 and CDR2 from the germline V gene are SGHVS and FNYEAQ. DNA for the CDR3: TGTGCCAGCAGCAACCAACAGGGTCCAGATACGCAGTATTTT. Protein product: CASSNQQGPDTQYF.

The chain is built from TRBV9 and TRBJ2-6; 7 bases fit TRBD2. Per the germline V gene, CDR1 is SGDLS and CDR2 is YYNGEE. V lost 3 bases, J lost 5 bases, and 17 bases stayed unmatched. This CDR3 has 19 residues. CDR3 loop: CASSALRPKSSGRANVLTF. In DNA, the CDR3 is TGTGCCAGCAGCGCCCTGCGCCCCAAATCGAGCGGGAGGGCCAACGTCCTGACTTTC.

This chain joins TRBV7-8 and TRBJ2-1; 7 nucleotides align to TRBD2. Germline assignment: CDR1 SGHVS and CDR2 FQNEAQ. Trimming removed 5 bases from V and 2 bases from J; junction bases left unmatched: 18. The CDR3 spans 19 residues. This chain's CDR3 is CASSPGRLAEWRTYNEQFF. Written as DNA, the CDR3 is TGTGCCAGCAGCCCTGGGCGGCTAGCGGAGTGGAGGACCTACAATGAGCAGTTCTTC.